The clone carrying this TCR beta chain was recorded at least ten times. Germline CDR1 SGHVS, CDR2 FQNEAQ. The CDR3 length is 17 residues. The V gene lost 1 base and the J gene lost 5 bases, with 20 bases spanning the gap. The entry originates in a study of Graves' ophthalmopathy and Graves' hyperthyroidism. Study background: Peripheral blood was obtained at first diagnosis, ahead of any treatment.

PBMCs originated in 7.5 to 10 ml of fresh peripheral blood. Beta-chain TCR CDR3 regions were amplified from RNA transcripts. Scientists carried out first-round RT-PCR using HTBI primers and then a second-round multiplex PCR. TCRdb itself ran the multiplex PCR reads through MiXCR, one entry per CDR3 protein. The repertoire holds around 660,000 distinct CDR3 sequences, approximately 39% seen once, with more than 2.5% in the top ten. The chain uses TRBV7-8 and TRBJ1-2, with unresolved D. The clonotype comes from an adult man with Graves' ophthalmopathy. The sample was peripheral blood. CDR3 loop: CASSLGGRSSGSYGYTF. For the CDR3, the DNA is TGTGCCAGCAGCTTAGGCGGCAGGTCCTCCGGGTCGTATGGCTACACCTTC.